These 9 T cell receptor beta chains were sequenced from one sample in a study of sequential checkpoint blockade in melanoma. Treatment given: randomized to nivolumab then ipilimumab (arm A) or the reverse (arm B). Produced via immunoSEQ multiplex PCR; TCRdb's table is partial and in-frame only. The sample contains some 2,200 clones, approximately 60% of which appear only once. Sequencing was performed on CD8+ T cells sorted from blood (inferred from file names), taken from a patient given nivolumab and ipilimumab in sequence. These receptors all come from a human patient with melanoma. Some clones in this sample may be carry-over from other donors' samples.

The rearrangement joins TRBV4-1 to TRBJ2-7; D gene ambiguous. The V end was cut by 1 base, the J end by 1 base, with 11 bases between. This CDR3 contains 15 residues. The germline V gene encodes CDR1 MGHRA and CDR2 YSYEKL. The CDR3: CASSQASLGSYEQYF. CDR3 nucleotides: TGCGCCAGCAGCCAAGCTTCTCTAGGTTCCTACGAGCAGTACTTC.

This clone was detected once. The V and J genes are TRBV5-1 and TRBJ2-3, with a weak D call TRBD1 (5 bases). The CDR3 runs 15 residues. The germline V gene has CDR1 SGHRS and CDR2 YFSETQ. V gave up 2 bases and J gave up 3 bases, with 13 bases separating them. CDR3 residues: CASSFGAGNTDTQYF. The CDR3 bases are TGCGCCAGCAGCTTTGGCGCAGGGAATACAGATACGCAGTATTTT.

In regard to this clone: The conserved phenylalanine or tryptophan normally closing the CDR3 is absent here, so this likely arose from a read error. The chain is built from TRBV4-1 and TRBJ2-7, with TRBD1 identical over 8 bases. Germline assignment: CDR1 MGHRA and CDR2 YSYEKL. This CDR3 spans 15 amino acids. The CDR3 reads CASCPGTGEGYEQYY. Written as DNA, the CDR3 is TGTGCCAGCTGCCCCGGGACAGGAGAAGGCTACGAGCAGTACTAC.

This clone showed up just a few times. This chain uses TRBV27 with TRBJ2-7, with D perhaps matching TRBD2 (6 bases). The CDR3 has 15 amino acids. The germline V gene has CDR1 MNHEY and CDR2 SMNVEV (reference sequence). V shed 5 bases and J shed 2 bases, with 16 bases lying between them. CDR3 nucleotides: TGTGCCAGCAGTCCCACCGGGGGTAGAACCTACGAGCAGTACTTC. The encoded protein is CASSPTGGRTYEQYF.

The J gene is TRBJ2-1, the V gene TRBV6-1; D is possibly TRBD1 (6 bases). This CDR3 has 16 amino acids. Germline values: CDR1 MNHNS, CDR2 SASEGT. Trimming stripped 1 base from V and 6 bases from J, with 16 bases between. The CDR3 spells CASSEVGDIPGNEQFF. CDR3 coding DNA: TGTGCCAGCAGTGAAGTGGGGGACATCCCGGGCAATGAGCAGTTCTTC.

This chain uses TRBV4-3 with TRBJ1-2, with no clear D. This CDR3 has 15 amino acids. Germline assignment: CDR1 LGHNA and CDR2 YSLEER. The ends were cut back, 4 bases at V and 5 bases at J, with 17 bases in the middle. CDR3 protein: CASSPLEGGGYGYTF. The CDR3 coding sequence is TGCGCCAGCAGCCCCTTAGAAGGCGGTGGGTATGGCTACACCTTC.

V usage is TRBV27 and J usage is TRBJ2-7, with D maybe TRBD1 (5 bases). V was trimmed by 3 bases and J by 2 bases, leaving 17 bases between them. Germline V gives CDR1 MNHEY, CDR2 SMNVEV (reference sequence). The CDR3 is 16 residues long. CDR3: CASSLGPADLAYEQYF. DNA for the CDR3: TGTGCCAGCAGTTTGGGGCCCGCAGACCTCGCCTACGAGCAGTACTTC.

The chain joins TRBV7-9 to TRBJ1-4; 8 bases are a match to TRBD1. With 4 bases clipped from V and 7 bases from J, the junction kept 8 bases outside the gene matches. Germline assignment: CDR1 SEHNR and CDR2 FQNEAQ (reference sequence). This CDR3 has 15 amino acids. This chain's CDR3 is CASSSIDRGAEKLFF. CDR3 nucleotide sequence: TGTGCCAGCAGCTCCATCGACAGGGGTGCTGAAAAACTGTTTTTT.

A single count supports this clone. The rearrangement uses TRBV27 and TRBJ2-7, with D possibly matching TRBD2 (7 bases). V was clipped by 2 bases and J by 4 bases, with 15 bases between them. Germline V lookup: CDR1 MNHEY, CDR2 SMNVEV (reference sequence). This CDR3 is 15 amino acids long. Here the CDR3 DNA reads TGTGCCAGCAGTTTAGCGGGGGCACCTGGGTACGAGCAGTACTTC. It codes for CASSLAGAPGYEQYF.